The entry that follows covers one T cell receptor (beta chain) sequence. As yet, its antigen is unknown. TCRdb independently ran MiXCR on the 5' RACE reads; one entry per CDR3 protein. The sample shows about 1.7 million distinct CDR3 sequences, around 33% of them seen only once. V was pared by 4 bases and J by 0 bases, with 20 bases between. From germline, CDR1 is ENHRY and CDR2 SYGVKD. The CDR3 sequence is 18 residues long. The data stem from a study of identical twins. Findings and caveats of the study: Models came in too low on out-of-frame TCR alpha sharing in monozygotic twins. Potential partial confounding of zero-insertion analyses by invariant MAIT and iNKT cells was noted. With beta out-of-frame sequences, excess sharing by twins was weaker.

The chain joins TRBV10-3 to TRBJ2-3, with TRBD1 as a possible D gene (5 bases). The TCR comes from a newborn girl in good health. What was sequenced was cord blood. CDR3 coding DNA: TGTGCCATCAGTGCACCCGGACAAGGCACGAGGAGCACAGATACGCAGTATTTT. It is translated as CAISAPGQGTRSTDTQYF.